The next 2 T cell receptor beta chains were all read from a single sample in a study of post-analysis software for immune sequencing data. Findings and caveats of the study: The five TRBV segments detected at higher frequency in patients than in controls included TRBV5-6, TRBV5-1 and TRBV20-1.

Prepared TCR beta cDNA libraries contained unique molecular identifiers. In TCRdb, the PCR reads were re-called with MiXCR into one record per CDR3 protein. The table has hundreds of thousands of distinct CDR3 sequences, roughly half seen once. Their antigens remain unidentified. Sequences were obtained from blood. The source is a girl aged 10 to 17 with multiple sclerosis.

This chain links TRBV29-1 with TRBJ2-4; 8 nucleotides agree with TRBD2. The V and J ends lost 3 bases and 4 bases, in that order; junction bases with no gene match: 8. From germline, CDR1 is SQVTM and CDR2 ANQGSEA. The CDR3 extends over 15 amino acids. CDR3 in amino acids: CSVEDGRAVKNIQYF. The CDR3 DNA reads TGCAGCGTTGAGGACGGGAGGGCAGTAAAAAACATTCAGTACTTC.

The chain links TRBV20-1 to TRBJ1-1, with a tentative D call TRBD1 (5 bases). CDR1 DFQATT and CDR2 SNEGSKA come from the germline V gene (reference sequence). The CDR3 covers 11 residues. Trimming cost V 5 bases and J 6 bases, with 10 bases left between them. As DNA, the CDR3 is TGCAGTGCTCCGATGGGACCTGAAGCTTTCTTT. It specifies CSAPMGPEAFF.